This T cell receptor (beta chain) was identified during a study of blood T cell repertoires in COVID-19. Across the study: The analysed material was cDNA or gDNA that came from T cells, B-cell-depleted T cells, or PBMCs.

Per the original data handling: Quantification of nucleated cells was approximated via reference gene primer amplification. Clones were sequenced by immunoSEQ multiplex PCR, and TCRdb holds only the in-frame ones, with some missing. V, J and clone size were drawn from that table, and D and trimming were deduced from the DNA. The sample has over 110,000 clones; around 86% are singletons. This CDR3 contains 15 residues. CDR1 and CDR2 from the germline V gene are MNHEY and SMNVEV (reference sequence). V was shortened by 5 bases and J by 4 bases, with 15 bases between the two germline ends. This chain joins TRBV27 and TRBJ1-3; D is possibly TRBD1 (5 bases). Sample: peripheral blood. This receptor was identified in a human donor in a cohort sampled during active COVID-19. The CDR3: CASSPITGVGNTIYF. CDR3 coding DNA: TGTGCCAGCAGTCCGATAACGGGGGTCGGAAACACCATATATTTT.